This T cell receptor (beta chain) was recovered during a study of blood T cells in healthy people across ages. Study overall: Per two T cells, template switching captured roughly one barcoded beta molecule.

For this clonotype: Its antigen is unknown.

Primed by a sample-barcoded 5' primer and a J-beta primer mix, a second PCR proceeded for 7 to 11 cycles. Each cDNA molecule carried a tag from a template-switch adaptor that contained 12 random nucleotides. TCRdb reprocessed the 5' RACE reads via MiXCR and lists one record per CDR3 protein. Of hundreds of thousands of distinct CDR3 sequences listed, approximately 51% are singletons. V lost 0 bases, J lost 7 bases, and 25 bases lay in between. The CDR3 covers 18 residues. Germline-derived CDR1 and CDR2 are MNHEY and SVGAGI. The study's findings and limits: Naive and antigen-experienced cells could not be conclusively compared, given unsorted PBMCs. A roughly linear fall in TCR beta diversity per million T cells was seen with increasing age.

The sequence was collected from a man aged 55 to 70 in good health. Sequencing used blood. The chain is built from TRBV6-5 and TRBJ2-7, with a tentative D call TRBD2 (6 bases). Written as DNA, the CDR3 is TGTGCCAGCAGTTACTCAGGCAGCCCGGCGGGATCCCTACGGGAGCAGTACTTC. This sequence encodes CASSYSGSPAGSLREQYF.